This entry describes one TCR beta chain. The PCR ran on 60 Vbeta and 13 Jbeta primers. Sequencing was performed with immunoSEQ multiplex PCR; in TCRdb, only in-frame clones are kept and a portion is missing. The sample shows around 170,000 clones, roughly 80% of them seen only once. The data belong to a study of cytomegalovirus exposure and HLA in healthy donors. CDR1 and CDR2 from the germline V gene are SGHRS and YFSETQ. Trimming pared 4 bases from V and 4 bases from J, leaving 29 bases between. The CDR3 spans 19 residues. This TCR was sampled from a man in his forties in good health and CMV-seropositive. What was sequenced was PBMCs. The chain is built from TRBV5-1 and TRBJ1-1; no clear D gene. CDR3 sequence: CASSVSVQDGKGGITEAFF. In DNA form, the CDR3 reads TGCGCCAGCAGCGTATCCGTTCAGGACGGGAAGGGAGGGATCACTGAAGCTTTCTTT.